The 4 T cell receptor beta chains presented below share a single source sample, sequenced in a study of cytomegalovirus exposure and HLA in healthy donors. 60 Vbeta and 13 Jbeta primers were used in PCR. Using immunoSEQ multiplex PCR, the repertoire was profiled, and TCRdb retains in-frame clones only, with some absent. In the table there are 74,000 or so clones, approximately 75% of which are singletons. Sequencing was performed on PBMCs. The receptor set was obtained from a woman in her 40s in good health and CMV-seronegative.

The J gene is TRBJ2-3, the V gene TRBV5-6; D call uncertain. The CDR3 spans 15 residues. Germline V gives CDR1 SGHDT, CDR2 YYEEEE. V was cut by 0 bases and J by 1 base, with 9 bases left in between. The CDR3 loop reads CASSLGPVGTDTQYF. The CDR3, as DNA: TGTGCCAGCAGCTTGGGCCCAGTCGGCACAGATACGCAGTATTTT.

The rearrangement links TRBV5-4 to TRBJ2-5, with D possibly being TRBD2 (6 bases). The V gene's germline CDR1 is SGHNT and CDR2 YYREEE (reference sequence). The CDR3 is 13 amino acids. Trimming took off 4 bases at V and 0 bases at J, with 7 bases between the two ends. The CDR3 bases are TGTGCCAGCAGCCGGGGGTACCAAGAGACCCAGTACTTC. This gives the protein CASSRGYQETQYF.

J is TRBJ2-7 and V is TRBV5-1, with D possibly TRBD2 on 5 matching bases. The CDR3 runs to 14 residues. V dropped 4 bases and J dropped 1 base, with 12 bases sitting between them. The germline gives CDR1 SGHRS, CDR2 YFSETQ. The CDR3 sequence: CASSPAGNSYEQYF. The CDR3 DNA reads as TGCGCCAGCAGCCCCGCCGGGAATTCCTACGAGCAGTACTTC.

The chain recombines TRBV2 with TRBJ2-3; a possible D gene is TRBD1 (6 bases). Germline V gene sequence: CDR1 SNHLY, CDR2 FYNNEI. This CDR3 comprises 16 residues. Trimming left V 5 bases short and J 5 bases short, with 20 bases between. The CDR3 nucleotides read TGTGCCAGCAGTCCCACAGGGTGGGGAAAGGGAGATACGCAGTATTTT. Translation: CASSPTGWGKGDTQYF.